Listed here are 10 T cell receptor beta chains from one sample, sequenced in a study of blood T cell repertoires in COVID-19. TCRdb keeps only in-frame clones here, not all; method: immunoSEQ multiplex PCR. In the table there are 110,000 to 150,000 clones, over 75% of which are singletons. The sequenced sample was peripheral blood. The receptors stem from a human donor in a cohort sampled during active COVID-19.

The rearrangement joins TRBV6-5 to TRBJ1-5, with a weak D call TRBD1 (6 bases). This CDR3 spans 16 amino acids. The ends were cut back, 2 bases at V and 6 bases at J, with 17 bases in the middle. Looked up from germline, CDR1 is MNHEY and CDR2 is SVGAGI. The CDR3 reads CASSYLGGASGQPQHF. The CDR3 nucleotides read TGTGCCAGCAGTTACCTTGGGGGGGCGTCGGGTCAGCCCCAGCATTTT.

The genes are TRBV24-1 and TRBJ1-6; 7 bases map to TRBD1. Unmatched junction bases numbered 23, after V lost 9 bases and J lost 10 bases. Germline V CDR1 and CDR2: KGHDR, SFDVKD. There are 18 residues in the CDR3. In nucleotides, the CDR3 is TGTGCCACCGGATGGGGACAGCAGTTATACTCTAGGTTCTCACCCCTCCACTTT. Translated: CATGWGQQLYSRFSPLHF.

The rearrangement joins TRBV6-5 to TRBJ2-3; D might be TRBD2 (6 bases). This CDR3 spans 14 amino acids. The V end lost 6 bases, the J end lost 2 bases, and 12 bases lay between the germline ends. Germline V gene data show CDR1 as MNHEY and CDR2 as SVGAGI. CDR3 amino acids: CASRPGLHTDTQYF. CDR3 coding DNA: TGTGCCAGCAGGCCGGGACTTCACACAGATACGCAGTATTTT.

Here the CDR3 reads CASSLGGKVDEQFF. CDR3 DNA sequence: TGTGCCAGCAGCTTAGGCGGGAAAGTGGATGAGCAGTTCTTC. The chain combines TRBV7-2 with TRBJ2-1; D might be TRBD2 (6 bases). Germline-derived CDR1 and CDR2 are SGHTA and FQGNSA. Trimming took 1 base from V and 8 from J, leaving 12 bases between them. The CDR3 sequence is 14 residues long.

The chain employs TRBV19 and TRBJ2-7; possible D gene TRBD2, 5 bases. With 5 bases removed from V and 4 bases from J, the gap between germline ends came to 18 bases. This CDR3 region has 15 residues. Germline assignment: CDR1 LNHDA and CDR2 SQIVND (reference sequence). This chain's CDR3 is CASSLSLDLQYEQYF. The CDR3 nucleotides read TGTGCCAGTAGTCTTTCACTAGATCTCCAGTACGAGCAGTACTTC.

The CDR3 sequence: CASRGGARPYGYTF. The CDR3 DNA sequence: TGTGCCAGCAGAGGGGGGGCGCGCCCCTATGGCTACACCTTC. The chain combines TRBV28 with TRBJ1-2; D may be TRBD1 (6 bases). Trimming removed 6 bases from V and 4 bases from J, with 15 bases in between. CDR1 is MDHEN and CDR2 is SYDVKM in the germline V gene. The CDR3 has 14 amino acids.

The CDR3 sequence is CASSSLGSLSSYEQYF. The DNA for the CDR3 is TGTGCCAGCAGCTCACTAGGGAGTTTGAGCTCCTACGAGCAGTACTTC. The chain carries TRBV5-6 and TRBJ2-7, with D tentatively TRBD2 (5 bases). Germline CDR1 is SGHDT and CDR2 is YYEEEE. The ends were cut back, 3 bases at V and 0 bases at J, with 16 bases in the middle. CDR3 size: 16 residues.

The V and J genes are TRBV5-4 and TRBJ1-2, with D perhaps matching TRBD1 (6 bases). This CDR3 has 13 amino acids. In germline, CDR1 is SGHNT, CDR2 YYREEE (reference sequence). V lost 3 bases to trimming and J lost 8 bases, with 14 bases between them. The CDR3 sequence is CASSSRRDIGYTF. The CDR3 region has the DNA TGTGCCAGCAGCTCCCGACGGGACATCGGCTACACCTTC.

This clone has only a few counts. At one end, the junction sequence differs from germline, possibly due to a read error. The rearrangement links TRBV3-1 (or the pseudogene TRBV3-2) to TRBJ1-1; 9 nucleotides agree with TRBD1. CDR1 and CDR2 (germline): LGHDT, YNNKEL (reference sequence). There are 21 residues in the CDR3. The CDR3 coding sequence is TGTGCCAGCCGCCAAGGGACAGGGTTGAGGATGGTGGGGTTTTCGAACACTGAAGCTTTCTTT. Protein: CASRQGTGLRMVGFSNTEAFF.

This chain links TRBV2 with TRBJ2-7, with D possibly matching TRBD1 (6 bases). The CDR3 contains 12 residues. The V gene's germline CDR1 is SNHLY and CDR2 FYNNEI. CDR3 nucleotide sequence: TGTGCCAGCAGTGAACAGGGGAGCTTCTTATATGTC. The encoded protein is CASSEQGSFLYV.